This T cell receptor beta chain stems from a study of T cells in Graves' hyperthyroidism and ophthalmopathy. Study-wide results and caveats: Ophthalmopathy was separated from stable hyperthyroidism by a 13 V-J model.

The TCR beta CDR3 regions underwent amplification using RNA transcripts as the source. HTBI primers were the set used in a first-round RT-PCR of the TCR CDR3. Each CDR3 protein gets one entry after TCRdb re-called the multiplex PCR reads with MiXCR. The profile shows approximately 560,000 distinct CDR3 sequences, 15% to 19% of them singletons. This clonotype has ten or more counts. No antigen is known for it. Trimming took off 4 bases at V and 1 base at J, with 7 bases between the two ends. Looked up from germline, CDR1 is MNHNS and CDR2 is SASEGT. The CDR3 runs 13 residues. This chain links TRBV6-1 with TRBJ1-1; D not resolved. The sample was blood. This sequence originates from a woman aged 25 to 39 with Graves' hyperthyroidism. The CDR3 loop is CASSARENTEAFF. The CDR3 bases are TGTGCCAGCAGTGCCCGGGAGAACACTGAAGCTTTCTTT.